The 17 T cell receptor beta chains in this list originate from one sample, sequenced in a study of beta chain features in type 1 diabetes. Study-wide results and caveats: In every one of the four CD4+ subsets, TCRB CDR3s were moderately but significantly shorter in Type 1 diabetes patients.

Antigen specificity for these receptors is unknown. TCRB transcripts that were expressed got sequenced, as all of the isolated RNA had been reverse transcribed. Repertoires were generated with immunoSEQ multiplex PCR, while TCRdb's copy carries only in-frame clones and drops some. The sample comprises 200,000 to 300,000 clones, approximately 11% of which are singletons, and about 0.018% rests with the top ten. Input material: naive CD4+ T cells from blood. The receptors were sampled from a man younger than 40 with type 1 diabetes.

This clone has just a few counts. The same CDR3 can be traced to other DNA sequences in this sample. The chain couples TRBV29-1 to TRBJ1-5, with D perhaps matching TRBD1 (6 bases). V lost 4 bases, J lost 4 bases, and 8 bases lay in between. CDR1 is SQVTM, CDR2 ANQGSEA, per germline. This CDR3 is 12 amino acids long. As DNA, the CDR3 is TGCAGCGTTGGCCAGGGGAATCAGCCCCAGCATTTT. Translation gives CSVGQGNQPQHF.

This sequence joins TRBV9 and TRBJ1-6; possibly TRBD1 for D (6 bases). Trimming shortened V by 1 base and J by 9 bases, and 14 bases separated the two germline ends. The CDR3 spans 15 residues. CDR1 and CDR2 (germline): SGDLS, YYNGEE. This CDR3 reads CASSVRAGVISPLHF. CDR3 coding DNA: TGTGCCAGCAGCGTACGGGCAGGGGTAATTTCACCCCTCCACTTT.

This chain links TRBV10-3 with TRBJ2-7; TRBD1 aligns across 8 bases. CDR1 and CDR2 from the germline V gene are ENHRY and SYGVKD. Losses at the gene ends were 6 bases for V and 5 bases for J; bases not matched to a gene: 6. The CDR3 is 13 residues long. Written as DNA, the CDR3 is TGTGCCATCAGAGGACAGGGTTGGGACGAGCAGTACTTC. Its translation is CAIRGQGWDEQYF.

The V and J genes are TRBV19 and TRBJ1-5; no reliable D call. The ends were cut back, 4 bases at V and 5 bases at J, with 21 bases in the middle. This CDR3 has 17 amino acids. Germline CDR1 reads LNHDA; CDR2 reads SQIVND (reference sequence). The CDR3, as DNA: TGTGCCAGTAGTACATCTCGCAGTGGTTTTATGGATCAGCCCCAGCATTTT. Encoded protein: CASSTSRSGFMDQPQHF. Supplemented by reference TRBV19 and TRBJ1-5, the full variable domain reads DGGITQSPKYLFRKEGQNVTLSCEQNLNHDAMYWYRQDPGQGLRLIYYSQIVNDFQKGDIAEGYSVSREKKESFPLTVTSAQKNPTAFYLCASSTSRSGFMDQPQHFGDGTRLSIL.

The rearrangement uses TRBV6-6 and TRBJ1-5; the D gene is possibly TRBD1 (5 bases). The V end was cut by 7 bases, the J end by 5 bases, with 15 bases between. This CDR3 is built from 14 residues. Germline-derived CDR1 and CDR2 are MNHNY and SVGAGI (reference sequence). The CDR3 reads CASKRGNRDQPQHF. The CDR3 nucleotides are TGTGCCAGCAAAAGGGGAAACCGGGATCAGCCCCAGCATTTT.

This clone was detected a few times. This chain uses TRBV6-6 with TRBJ1-2; 7 nucleotides align to TRBD1. Looked up from germline, CDR1 is MNHNY and CDR2 is SVGAGI (reference sequence). The CDR3 is 12 residues long. The junction had 5 bases not matched to a gene; V was cut back by 5 bases and J by 8 bases. The CDR3, as DNA: TGTGCCAGCAGTGCCCGGACAGGCGGCTACACCTTC. Encoded protein: CASSARTGGYTF.

This clone was counted only a few times. This sequence joins TRBV7-2 and TRBJ2-1; weak D call: TRBD1 (5 bases). CDR1 and CDR2 (germline): SGHTA, FQGNSA. CDR3 length: 14 residues. V lost 5 bases and J 6 bases, leaving 14 bases between the germline ends. The CDR3 loop is CASSPGQGGNEQFF. As DNA, the CDR3 is TGTGCCAGCAGCCCGGGTCAGGGTGGCAATGAGCAGTTCTTC.

In its sample, this clone was seen a few times. This same CDR3 is encoded by further DNA sequences in the sample. The DNA for the CDR3 is TGTGCCAGCAGCTTAGGAGGGGCGGATACGCAGTATTTT. Its protein is CASSLGGADTQYF. This chain connects TRBV7-3 to TRBJ2-3, with D possibly TRBD2 on 6 matching bases. V lost 2 bases and J lost 6, with 9 bases in between. Germline CDR1 reads SGHTA; CDR2 reads FQGTGA. This CDR3 has 13 amino acids.

J is TRBJ2-5 and V is TRBV11-2, with 7 bases lining up with TRBD2. The germline V gene encodes CDR1 SGHAT and CDR2 FQNNGV. CDR3 size: 16 residues. V gave up 7 bases and J gave up 2 bases; unmatched junction bases: 13. CDR3 DNA: TGTGCCAGCACCCCTAGGGAGGGGCGCGGGCAAGAGACCCAGTACTTC. Translating it yields CASTPREGRGQETQYF.

The chain links TRBV6-5 to TRBJ2-7; no clear D gene. V was clipped by 5 bases and J by 1 base, with 15 bases between them. The CDR3 runs to 15 residues. Germline values: CDR1 MNHEY, CDR2 SVGAGI. CDR3 in DNA: TGTGCCAGCAGTACAACCGGCGAGGCGTCCTACGAGCAGTACTTC. Translation gives CASSTTGEASYEQYF.

This clone was found a few times. This chain connects TRBV28 to TRBJ2-3; 11 bases align to TRBD2. In germline, CDR1 is MDHEN, CDR2 SYDVKM. V shed 6 bases, J shed 1 base, and the junction held 3 bases outside the gene matches. The CDR3 runs 15 residues. The CDR3 region has the DNA TGTGCCAGCAGCCGACTAGCGGGACGCACAGATACGCAGTATTTT. As protein: CASSRLAGRTDTQYF.

V gene TRBV4-3 combines with J gene TRBJ1-2; D call uncertain. This CDR3 region has 13 residues. The germline gives CDR1 LGHNA, CDR2 YSLEER. Trimming left V 0 bases short and J 8 bases short, with 10 bases between. In nucleotides, the CDR3 is TGCGCCAGCAGCCAAGAAGCTAAGAACGGCTACACCTTC. Translation: CASSQEAKNGYTF.

The genes are TRBV18 and TRBJ1-6, with D hard to call. The CDR3 loop spans 13 amino acids. The germline V gene encodes CDR1 KGHSH and CDR2 LQKENI. Trimming removed 5 bases at V and 7 bases at J, with 9 bases between. CDR3 protein: CASSSGLNSPLHF. CDR3 coding DNA: TGTGCCAGCTCATCGGGATTGAATTCACCCCTCCACTTT.

The chain is built from TRBV6-1 and TRBJ1-1; no clear D gene. Germline-derived CDR1 and CDR2 are MNHNS and SASEGT. The CDR3 totals 12 residues. V lost 4 bases to trimming and J lost 1 base, with 4 bases between them. CDR3 coding DNA: TGTGCCAGCAGTGGCGGGAACACTGAAGCTTTCTTT. Translation: CASSGGNTEAFF.

This clone was recorded a few times. J is TRBJ1-1 and V is TRBV18, with D possibly being TRBD1 (6 bases). CDR3 length equals 13 residues. Between the trimmed V and J ends, which lost 4 bases and 4 bases, there was a span of 10 bases. Looked up from germline, CDR1 is KGHSH and CDR2 is LQKENI. CDR3 sequence: CASSLSGATEAFF. CDR3 nucleotides: TGTGCCAGCTCACTGTCAGGGGCCACTGAAGCTTTCTTT. The full variable domain, rest sourced from reference TRBV18 and TRBJ1-1, is NAGVMQNPRHLVRRRGQEARLRCSPMKGHSHVYWYRQLPEEGLKFMVYLQKENIIDESGMPKERFSAEFPKEGPSILRIQQVVRGDSAAYFCASSLSGATEAFFGQGTRLTVV.

The gene calls are TRBV19 and TRBJ1-2; TRBD1 might be the D (5 bases). Trimming removed 10 bases at V and 3 bases at J, with 9 bases between. This CDR3 is built from 11 residues. Germline loops: CDR1 LNHDA, CDR2 SQIVND (reference sequence). CDR3 sequence: CATRQYYGYTF. CDR3 sequence (DNA): TGTGCCACCAGACAGTACTATGGCTACACCTTC.

This chain links TRBV7-9 with TRBJ1-5, with 8 positions matching TRBD1. Germline values: CDR1 SEHNR, CDR2 FQNEAQ (reference sequence). The trim removed 3 bases at V and 6 bases at J, leaving 10 bases unmatched. This CDR3 comprises 16 residues. The CDR3 is CASSLDFRDRGQPQHF. The CDR3 nucleotides are TGTGCCAGCAGCTTGGACTTCCGAGACAGGGGTCAGCCCCAGCATTTT.